These 24 T cell receptor beta chains were sequenced from one sample in a study of shared clonotypes between healthy human individuals. TCRdb keeps only in-frame clones here, not all; method: immunoSEQ multiplex PCR. Altogether 400,000 to 550,000 clones are present, 70% to 80% being singletons, with the ten largest covering approximately 12%. The sample taken for sequencing was PBMCs. Source of these receptors: a woman in her thirties or forties in good health. Some clones in this sample may be carry-over from other donors' samples.

Concerning this clone itself: At the DNA level, this CDR3 is encoded by other sequences in the same sample as well. The genes are TRBV9 and TRBJ1-5; D is unclear. The V end lost 0 bases, the J end lost 4 bases, and 5 bases lay between the germline ends. The CDR3 spans 13 residues. CDR1 is SGDLS and CDR2 is YYNGEE in the germline V gene. CDR3 sequence: CASSVGVNQPQHF. The CDR3 region has the DNA TGTGCCAGCAGCGTAGGGGTGAATCAGCCCCAGCATTTT. Full variable domain (missing parts from reference TRBV9 and TRBJ1-5): DSGVTQTPKHLITATGQRVTLRCSPRSGDLSVYWYQQSLDQGLQFLIQYYNGEERAKGNILERFSAQQFPDLHSELNLSSLELGDSALYFCASSVGVNQPQHFGDGTRLSIL.

This clone was detected only once. The V gene is TRBV7-2, the J gene TRBJ2-5; TRBD2 is a possible D gene (6 bases). The V gene lost 7 bases and the J gene lost 2 bases, with 14 bases spanning the gap. The CDR3 has 14 residues. The V gene's germline CDR1 is SGHTA and CDR2 FQGNSA. The CDR3, as DNA: TGTGCCAGCACTCTAAGCGGGCTACAAGAGACCCAGTACTTC. This codes for CASTLSGLQETQYF. Filled out from reference TRBV7-2 and TRBJ2-5, the complete variable domain reads GAGVSQSPSNKVTEKGKDVELRCDPISGHTALYWYRQSLGQGLEFLIYFQGNSAPDKSGLPSDRFSAERTGGSVSTLTIQRTQQEDSAVYLCASTLSGLQETQYFGPGTRLLVL.

The rearrangement uses TRBV14 and TRBJ2-2; D not certain. The CDR3 contains 14 residues. Trimming took off 10 bases at V and 5 bases at J, with 17 bases between the two ends. CDR1 SGHDN and CDR2 FVKESK come from the germline V gene. The CDR3 reads CATSVNVLTGELFF. The CDR3 nucleotides are TGTGCCACCTCAGTTAATGTCCTGACCGGGGAGCTGTTTTTT.

The chain has TRBV4-2 and TRBJ2-7; 8 bases match TRBD1. The germline gives CDR1 LGHNA, CDR2 YNFKEQ. The CDR3 totals 14 residues. With V trimmed by 1 base and J by 3 bases, 2 bases remained unmatched. The CDR3 DNA sequence: TGTGCCAGCAGCCAAGGGACAGGGCGCTACGAGCAGTACTTC. Translation: CASSQGTGRYEQYF.

The chain has TRBV2 and TRBJ1-4, with TRBD1 matching 9 bases. Germline assignment: CDR1 SNHLY and CDR2 FYNNEI. The CDR3 runs 14 residues. Trimming cost V 4 bases and J 8 bases; bases outside gene matches: 5. CDR3 DNA sequence: TGTGCCAGCAGTGTTTACAGGGGGCGGGAAAAACTGTTTTTT. It specifies CASSVYRGREKLFF.

This chain joins TRBV4-2 and TRBJ2-7, with D possibly matching TRBD2 (6 bases). This CDR3 has 14 amino acids. Germline V lookup: CDR1 LGHNA, CDR2 YNFKEQ. V lost 3 bases to trimming and J lost 1 base, with 10 bases between them. CDR3 residues: CASSQGDFSYEQYF. In nucleotides, the CDR3 is TGTGCCAGCAGCCAGGGGGACTTTTCCTACGAGCAGTACTTC.

This chain connects TRBV6-5 to TRBJ2-1; TRBD1 matches 11 bases. The V gene end was trimmed by 6 bases and the J gene end by 4 bases; junction bases not matched to a gene: 2. CDR3 length: 14 amino acids. Germline CDR1 and CDR2: MNHEY and SVGAGI. CDR3 protein: CASRGQGGYNEQFF. The DNA of the CDR3 is TGTGCCAGCAGGGGACAGGGGGGTTACAATGAGCAGTTCTTC.

Concerning this clone: Compared with germline, one end of the junction differs, possibly owing to a read error. The same CDR3 also results from other DNA sequences found in this sample. The V call is TRBV28, the J call TRBJ1-2; D remains unclear. The CDR3 is 11 residues long. The germline CDR1 and CDR2 sequences are MDHEN and SYDVKM. The CDR3 DNA follows: TGCGCCAGCAATGCATGGGATGGCTACACCTTC. Its translation: CASNAWDGYTF.

The chain employs TRBV19 and TRBJ1-5; a weak D match, TRBD1 (6 bases). This CDR3 is 16 amino acids long. V was shortened by 3 bases and J by 1 base, with 13 bases between the two germline ends. CDR1 is LNHDA and CDR2 is SQIVND in the germline V gene (reference sequence). The CDR3 coding sequence is TGTGCCAGTAGTATCTCGACAGGACTGAGCAATCAGCCCCAGCATTTT. It specifies CASSISTGLSNQPQHF.

The rearrangement links TRBV5-5 to TRBJ2-1; D is ambiguous. This CDR3 spans 15 amino acids. The V gene lost 0 bases and the J gene lost 8 bases, with 15 bases spanning the gap. Per germline, CDR1 SGHKS and CDR2 YYEKEE (reference sequence). CDR3 sequence (DNA): TGTGCCAGCAGCTTGGCCGGTTTTCGATCTGATGAGCAGTTCTTC. Its protein is CASSLAGFRSDEQFF.

The chain is built from TRBV6-4 and TRBJ2-1; the D call may be TRBD1 or TRBD2 (5 bases each). Trimming removed 5 bases at V and 0 bases at J, with 8 bases between. The CDR3 covers 14 residues. CDR1 and CDR2 from the germline V gene are MRHNA and SNTAGT. CDR3 residues: CASSLRGSYNEQFF. CDR3 sequence (DNA): TGTGCCAGCAGTTTGAGGGGCTCCTACAATGAGCAGTTCTTC.

The chain recombines TRBV11-1 with TRBJ2-3; 9 nucleotides align to TRBD2. The ends lost 3 bases at V and 3 bases at J; junction bases unmatched: 4. The CDR3 extends over 15 amino acids. Germline V CDR1 and CDR2: SGHAT, FQDESV (reference sequence). CDR3 bases: TGTGCCAGCAGCTTTCTGGGACTAGCAACAGATACGCAGTATTTT. This translates into CASSFLGLATDTQYF. Full variable domain (remainder filled in from reference TRBV11-1 and TRBJ2-3): EAEVAQSPRYKITEKSQAVAFWCDPISGHATLYWYRQILGQGPELLVQFQDESVVDDSQLPKDRFSAERLKGVDSTLKIQPAELGDSAMYLCASSFLGLATDTQYFGPGTRLTVL.

The genes are TRBV5-1 and TRBJ2-1; 11 bases map to TRBD2. Losses at the gene ends were 2 bases for V and 8 bases for J; bases not matched to a gene: 6. This CDR3 is built from 15 residues. Germline V gene sequence: CDR1 SGHRS, CDR2 YFSETQ. The CDR3 region is CASSFGTSGSDEQFF. As DNA, the CDR3 is TGCGCCAGCAGCTTCGGAACTAGCGGGAGCGATGAGCAGTTCTTC.

This chain links TRBV18 with TRBJ1-5; D is possibly TRBD1 (6 bases). The V end was cut by 4 bases, the J end by 5 bases, with 12 bases between. Per germline, CDR1 KGHSH and CDR2 LQKENI. This CDR3 region has 14 residues. CDR3 residues: CASSQGQSDQPQHF. DNA of the CDR3: TGTGCCAGCTCACAAGGACAGTCCGATCAGCCCCAGCATTTT.

The genes are TRBV5-1 and TRBJ2-7; D remains unclear. Deletions cut 0 bases from V and 4 bases from J, with 8 bases between. The CDR3 contains 13 residues. Germline values: CDR1 SGHRS, CDR2 YFSETQ. The CDR3 loop is CASSLGLFYEQYF. For the CDR3, the DNA is TGCGCCAGCAGCTTGGGACTCTTTTACGAGCAGTACTTC.

The rearrangement joins TRBV19 to TRBJ1-2; 7 nucleotides agree with TRBD1. The V gene end was trimmed by 8 bases and the J gene end by 5 bases; junction bases not matched to a gene: 14. CDR3 length equals 15 residues. Germline V gene sequence: CDR1 LNHDA, CDR2 SQIVND (reference sequence). CDR3 amino acids: CASHSPDRSGYGYTF. As DNA, the CDR3 is TGTGCCAGTCACTCCCCGGACAGGTCGGGGTATGGCTACACCTTC.

This chain links TRBV2 with TRBJ1-2, with D possibly being TRBD1 (6 bases). The V end lost 4 bases, the J end lost 2 bases, and 8 bases lay between the germline ends. Germline loops: CDR1 SNHLY, CDR2 FYNNEI. The length of the CDR3 is 13 residues. The chain's CDR3 is CASSATGNYGYTF. DNA for the CDR3: TGTGCCAGCAGTGCAACAGGGAACTATGGCTACACCTTC. Using reference TRBV2 and TRBJ1-2 for the parts outside the CDR3, the full variable domain is EPEVTQTPSHQVTQMGQEVILRCVPISNHLYFYWYRQILGQKVEFLVSFYNNEISEKSEIFDDQFSVERPDGSNFTLKIRSTKLEDSAMYFCASSATGNYGYTFGSGTRLTVV.

The V and J genes are TRBV5-5 and TRBJ2-7, with D possibly being TRBD2 (5 bases). The germline gives CDR1 SGHKS, CDR2 YYEKEE (reference sequence). V was shortened by 4 bases and J by 1 base, with 15 bases between the two germline ends. The CDR3 consists of 15 residues. The chain's CDR3 is CASSTGVRGSYEQYF. The CDR3 nucleotides are TGTGCCAGCAGCACCGGGGTCCGGGGATCCTACGAGCAGTACTTC.

Note on this clone: Other DNA sequences of this sample code for an identical CDR3. V gene TRBV7-2 combines with J gene TRBJ2-7; D unresolved. Trimming pared 1 base from V and 4 bases from J, leaving 5 bases between. The CDR3 contains 12 residues. CDR1 is SGHTA, CDR2 FQGNSA, per germline. CDR3: CASSLGRYEQYF. CDR3 nucleotide sequence: TGTGCCAGCAGCTTAGGGCGATACGAGCAGTACTTC.

This chain connects TRBV18 to TRBJ1-1; TRBD1 aligns across 9 bases. From germline, CDR1 is KGHSH and CDR2 LQKENI. V lost 3 bases, J lost 4 bases, and 6 bases stayed unmatched. This CDR3 is built from 15 residues. In DNA, the CDR3 is TGTGCCAGCTCACCTACAGGGGGCAGGATCACTGAAGCTTTCTTT. Protein sequence: CASSPTGGRITEAFF.

The rearrangement links TRBV11-2 to TRBJ2-7; 10 positions agree with TRBD2. Germline V gene data show CDR1 as SGHAT and CDR2 as FQNNGV. The V gene end was trimmed by 1 base and the J gene end by 12 bases; junction bases not matched to a gene: 9. The CDR3 is made up of 14 amino acids. CDR3 DNA sequence: TGTGCCAGCAGCTTAGGCTTTAGTAGCGGGAGGACGTACTTC. This translates into CASSLGFSSGRTYF.

The CDR3 is CASSWKWGTGELFF. In nucleotides, the CDR3 is TGTGCCAGTAGTTGGAAGTGGGGCACCGGGGAGCTGTTTTTT. The chain carries TRBV19 and TRBJ2-2; D gene unclear. V was trimmed by 5 bases and J by 4 bases, leaving 11 bases between them. The germline V gene encodes CDR1 LNHDA and CDR2 SQIVND (reference sequence). This CDR3 has 14 amino acids. The full variable domain, with the rest looked up from reference TRBV19 and TRBJ2-2, is DGGITQSPKYLFRKEGQNVTLSCEQNLNHDAMYWYRQDPGQGLRLIYYSQIVNDFQKGDIAEGYSVSREKKESFPLTVTSAQKNPTAFYLCASSWKWGTGELFFGEGSRLTVL.

This clone occurred a few times. The J gene is TRBJ1-5, the V gene TRBV6-4; D gene unclear. Germline assignment: CDR1 MRHNA and CDR2 SNTAGT. Trimming removed 10 bases from V and 5 bases from J, with 9 bases in between. CDR3 size: 11 residues. CDR3 DNA: TGTGCCAAACCCCTCTATCAGCCCCAGCATTTT. Protein: CAKPLYQPQHF.

This chain connects TRBV6-5 to TRBJ1-6; no clear D gene. This CDR3 contains 16 residues. Germline V lookup: CDR1 MNHEY, CDR2 SVGAGI. The germline V and J ends were trimmed by 0 bases and 11 bases, with 17 bases remaining between them. The CDR3 DNA is TGTGCCAGCAGTTACTCGCCCGGCTCGGGCAATCCACCCCTCCACTTT. Protein: CASSYSPGSGNPPLHF.